This paragraph reports one T cell receptor beta chain. These data originate in a study of cytomegalovirus exposure and HLA in healthy donors. CDR1 SGHVS and CDR2 FQNEAQ come from the germline V gene. CDR3 length equals 18 residues. Trimming took off 5 bases at V and 0 bases at J, with 19 bases between the two ends. The PCR contained 60 Vbeta and 13 Jbeta primers. The repertoire was sequenced with immunoSEQ multiplex PCR; TCRdb's copy has only in-frame clones and lacks some. The data contain some 160,000 clones, about three quarters of them singletons. This receptor was taken from a woman aged 40 to 50 in good health and CMV-seronegative. The sample consisted of PBMCs. This chain uses TRBV7-8 with TRBJ1-4; maybe TRBD1 (6 bases). CDR3 bases: TGTGCCAGCAGCCAAAACCGGGACACGGATGCAACTAATGAAAAACTGTTTTTT. It codes for CASSQNRDTDATNEKLFF. Together with reference TRBV7-8 and TRBJ1-4, the CDR3 gives the full variable domain: GAGVSQSPRYKVAKRGQDVALRCDPISGHVSLFWYQQALGQGPEFLTYFQNEAQLDKSGLPSDRFFAERPEGSVSTLKIQRTQQEDSAVYLCASSQNRDTDATNEKLFFGSGTQLSVL.